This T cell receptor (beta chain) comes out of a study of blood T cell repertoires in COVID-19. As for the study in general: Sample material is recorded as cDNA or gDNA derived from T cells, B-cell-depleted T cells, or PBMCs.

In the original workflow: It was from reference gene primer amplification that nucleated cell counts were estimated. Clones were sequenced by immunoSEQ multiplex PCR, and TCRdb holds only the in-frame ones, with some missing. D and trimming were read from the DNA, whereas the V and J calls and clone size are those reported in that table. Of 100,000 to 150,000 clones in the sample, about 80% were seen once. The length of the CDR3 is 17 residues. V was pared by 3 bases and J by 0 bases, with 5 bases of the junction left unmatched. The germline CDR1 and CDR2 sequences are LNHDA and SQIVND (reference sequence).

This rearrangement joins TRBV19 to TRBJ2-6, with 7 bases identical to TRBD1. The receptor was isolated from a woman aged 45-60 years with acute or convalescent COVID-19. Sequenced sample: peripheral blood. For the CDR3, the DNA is TGTGCCAGTAGTATCGGGACAGTTAGCTCTGGGGCCAACGTCCTGACTTTC. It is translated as CASSIGTVSSGANVLTF.